Shown below are 24 T cell receptor beta chains from a single sample sequenced in a study of primary melanoma T cells and metastatic recurrence. Profiling relied on immunoSEQ multiplex PCR, and the TCRdb table lists in-frame clones only, not all of them. Seen here are 770 or so clones, about 80% observed once, and the top ten hold approximately 43%. Sequenced input: melanoma tumor tissue. The receptors were gathered from a human donor with melanoma.

The chain links TRBV19 to TRBJ1-2; D unresolved. The CDR3 length is 13 residues. From germline, CDR1 is LNHDA and CDR2 SQIVND (reference sequence). Trimming took 1 base from V and 4 from J, leaving 7 bases between them. DNA for the CDR3: TGTGCCAGTAGTATAGGGCCGACCTATGGCTACACCTTC. This encodes CASSIGPTYGYTF.

There are a few counts of this clone. V and J are TRBV10-2 and TRBJ2-7, with 13 bases identical to TRBD2. CDR3 length: 13 residues. Germline lookup yields CDR1 WSHSY and CDR2 SAAADI. The trim removed 6 bases at V and 7 bases at J, leaving 3 bases unmatched. The DNA for the CDR3 is TGCGCCAGCAGGTCGGGACTAGCGGGAGAGCAGTACGTC. It encodes CASRSGLAGEQYV.

This clone counts as large. The chain uses TRBV6-8 and TRBJ1-6, with D unclear. The CDR3 runs 14 residues. V shed 5 bases and J shed 9 bases, with 14 bases lying between them. Germline V gene data show CDR1 as MNHGY and CDR2 as SAAAGT. CDR3 sequence reads: CASSLAGSSSPLHF. The CDR3 nucleotides are TGTGCCAGCAGTCTGGCGGGCTCTAGTTCACCCCTCCACTTT.

The rearrangement links TRBV10-3 to TRBJ2-5; D possibly corresponds to TRBD2 (5 bases). V was pared by 0 bases and J by 1 base, with 6 bases between. The V gene's germline CDR1 is ENHRY and CDR2 SYGVKD. The CDR3 is 14 amino acids. CDR3 region: CAISESLAQETQYF. The CDR3 bases are TGTGCCATCAGTGAGTCCCTAGCCCAAGAGACCCAGTACTTC.

The V gene is TRBV11-3, the J gene TRBJ1-4, with D maybe TRBD1 (6 bases). The CDR3 consists of 14 residues. V was shortened by 1 base and J by 4 bases, with 7 bases between the two germline ends. Germline CDR1 and CDR2: SGHNT and YENEEA. The CDR3 DNA is TGTGCCAGCAGCTTAGGGGGGCTTAATGAAAAACTGTTTTTT. It specifies CASSLGGLNEKLFF.

The chain recombines TRBV6-8 with TRBJ2-7, with 7 bases that match TRBD1. V shed 0 bases and J 7 bases; nucleotides not matched to a gene: 9. There are 15 residues in the CDR3. Germline values: CDR1 MNHGY, CDR2 SAAAGT. In DNA form, the CDR3 reads TGTGCCAGCAGTTACTCGGGCAGGGGGTCTGGTGAGCAGTACGTC. This sequence encodes CASSYSGRGSGEQYV.

The chain joins TRBV6-8 to TRBJ1-5; D perhaps matches TRBD1 (6 bases). CDR1 and CDR2 (germline): MNHGY, SAAAGT. V was trimmed by 6 bases and J by 1 base, leaving 13 bases between them. This CDR3 is 15 amino acids long. The CDR3 loop is CASSLTGRSNQPQHF. The DNA for the CDR3 is TGTGCCAGCAGCTTAACAGGGAGGAGCAATCAGCCCCAGCATTTT.

The chain is built from TRBV14 and TRBJ1-5, with a weak D call TRBD1 (6 bases). With 6 bases removed from V and 4 bases from J, the gap between germline ends came to 13 bases. Germline-derived CDR1 and CDR2 are SGHDN and FVKESK. The CDR3 is 14 amino acids. CDR3 sequence (DNA): TGTGCCAGCAGTCCTGGGGGGCCTAATCAGCCCCAGCATTTT. Amino acid sequence: CASSPGGPNQPQHF.

This clone has just one count. V gene TRBV22-1 combines with J gene TRBJ2-5; whether TRBD2, the table's D call, matches the DNA was not checked. TRBV22-1 is annotated as a pseudogene. There are 14 residues in the CDR3. The CDR3 nucleotides are TGTGCCAGCAGTTTACTGGGGAGTCAAGAGACCCAATACTTC. Protein: CASSLLGSQETQYF.

The chain has TRBV6-7 and TRBJ1-5; D is perhaps TRBD1 (6 bases). TRBV6-7 is placed among ORFs of uncertain function. The length of the CDR3 is 16 residues. V lost 5 bases to trimming and J lost 0 bases, with 14 bases between them. For the CDR3, the DNA is TGTGCCAGCAGTCGGTACAGGGTCCATAGCAATCAGCCCCAGCATTTT. It encodes CASSRYRVHSNQPQHF.

This chain joins TRBV11-3 and TRBJ2-1, with 10 bases identical to TRBD2. CDR3 length equals 16 residues. V gave up 3 bases and J gave up 6 bases; unmatched junction bases: 8. Germline V gene sequence: CDR1 SGHNT, CDR2 YENEEA. The DNA of the CDR3 is TGTGCCAGCAGCTTCGGTATAGCGGGGGGTACCAATGAGCAGTTCTTC. Translated: CASSFGIAGGTNEQFF.

The chain's CDR3 is CASSLLSPGDVRQPQHF. The CDR3 region has the DNA TGTGCCAGCAGTCTCCTCTCCCCAGGGGATGTACGCCAGCCCCAGCATTTT. V and J are TRBV11-3 and TRBJ1-5; possibly TRBD1 for D (6 bases). This CDR3 is built from 17 residues. V lost 6 bases and J lost 7, with 25 bases in between. Germline V gene lookup returns CDR1 SGHNT and CDR2 YENEEA.

This clone came up once. The gene calls are TRBV28 and TRBJ2-5; 13 bases match TRBD2. The germline CDR1 and CDR2 sequences are MDHEN and SYDVKM. After removal of 4 bases from V and 3 bases from J, the junction contained 5 bases not matched to a gene. There are 16 residues in the CDR3. In DNA, the CDR3 is TGTGCCAGCAGTTCCCCGACTAGCGGGGGGAAAGAGACCCAGTACTTC. Protein: CASSSPTSGGKETQYF.

The rearrangement links TRBV6-8 to TRBJ2-2, with D unclear. The germline gives CDR1 MNHGY, CDR2 SAAAGT. The CDR3 is made up of 15 amino acids. V lost 1 base to trimming and J lost 1 base, with 7 bases between them. The CDR3 region is CASSYWVKNTGELFF. DNA of the CDR3: TGTGCCAGCAGTTACTGGGTCAAGAACACCGGGGAGCTGTTTTTT.

V is TRBV4-2 and J is TRBJ2-1; TRBD1 or TRBD2 may be the D gene (5 bases each). With 5 bases removed from V and 2 bases from J, the gap between germline ends came to 7 bases. The CDR3 extends over 13 amino acids. CDR1 LGHNA and CDR2 YNFKEQ come from the germline V gene. Written as DNA, the CDR3 is TGTGCCAGCAGCGGGGGACCCTACAATGAGCAGTTCTTC. Translated, it gives CASSGGPYNEQFF.

This clone has just a few counts. The chain has TRBV19 and TRBJ2-1; no clear D. The CDR3 length is 13 residues. Germline CDR1 and CDR2: LNHDA and SQIVND (reference sequence). The ends were cut back, 4 bases at V and 2 bases at J, with 6 bases in the middle. CDR3 amino acids: CASSNPTYNEQFF. As DNA, the CDR3 is TGTGCCAGTAGTAACCCGACCTACAATGAGCAGTTCTTC.

This clone was counted a single time. The chain recombines TRBV4-1 with TRBJ2-3; D is possibly TRBD2 (6 bases). The ends were cut back, 3 bases at V and 1 base at J, with 14 bases in the middle. Per the germline V gene, CDR1 is MGHRA and CDR2 is YSYEKL. This CDR3 comprises 16 residues. This chain's CDR3 is CASSQGPGTGTDTQYF. The CDR3 coding sequence is TGCGCCAGCAGCCAGGGCCCCGGGACTGGCACAGATACGCAGTATTTT.

The table lists this clone with a few counts. The V gene is TRBV6-8, the J gene TRBJ2-3, with TRBD2 identical over 9 bases. The CDR3 is 15 amino acids. Germline V lookup: CDR1 MNHGY, CDR2 SAAAGT. The V segment lost 7 bases and the J segment 3 bases; nucleotides outside the gene matches: 8. CDR3 nucleotides: TGTGCCAGCAAACCGAGCGGGGGGAGTACAGATACGCAGTATTTT. Translated: CASKPSGGSTDTQYF.

The chain uses TRBV19 and TRBJ2-7; no clear D gene. Trimming pared 8 bases from V and 1 base from J, leaving 12 bases between. Germline CDR1 LNHDA, CDR2 SQIVND (reference sequence). This CDR3 spans 13 amino acids. CDR3 sequence (DNA): TGTGCCAGTTCCCTCCCCGGGTCCTACGAGCAGTACTTC. Its protein is CASSLPGSYEQYF.

This chain connects TRBV19 to TRBJ2-7, with 7 bases fitting TRBD1. Germline V gene data show CDR1 as LNHDA and CDR2 as SQIVND (reference sequence). The V segment lost 7 bases and the J segment 7 bases; nucleotides outside the gene matches: 7. The CDR3 is made up of 12 amino acids. In DNA, the CDR3 is TGTGCCAGTAACGAGACAGGGACGGAGCAGTACGTC. Translation: CASNETGTEQYV.

The genes are TRBV30 and TRBJ1-3; TRBD1 matches at 9 bases. CDR1 and CDR2 from the germline V gene are GTSNPN and SVGIG (reference sequence). This CDR3 has 14 residues. With V trimmed by 5 bases and J by 3 bases, 5 bases remained unmatched. In DNA, the CDR3 is TGTGCCTGGCTGACAGGGGGTTTTGGAAACACCATATATTTT. Its protein product is CAWLTGGFGNTIYF.

The chain combines TRBV29-1 with TRBJ2-1; the match to TRBD2 covers 11 bases. Per the germline V gene, CDR1 is SQVTM and CDR2 is ANQGSEA. After removal of 7 bases from V and 7 bases from J, the junction contained 9 bases not matched to a gene. The CDR3 extends over 14 amino acids. CDR3 nucleotides: TGCAGCGGTCTAAGACTAGCGGGGATAAATGAGCAGTTCTTC. Translating it yields CSGLRLAGINEQFF.

V usage is TRBV5-1 and J usage is TRBJ1-4; D possibly corresponds to TRBD1 (5 bases). The germline CDR1 and CDR2 sequences are SGHRS and YFSETQ. V was trimmed by 0 bases and J by 8 bases, leaving 11 bases between them. The CDR3 covers 14 residues. CDR3 DNA: TGCGCCAGCAGCTTGGTAGCAGGGCGCGAAAAACTGTTTTTT. Amino acid sequence: CASSLVAGREKLFF.

This clone was seen a single time. This chain connects TRBV28 to TRBJ1-1; 8 bases map to TRBD1. Germline V gives CDR1 MDHEN, CDR2 SYDVKM. This CDR3 has 12 amino acids. With 7 bases clipped from V and 7 bases from J, the junction kept 5 bases outside the gene matches. The CDR3 DNA reads TGTGCCAGCATTTTTGACAGGGGTGAAGCTTTCTTT. It yields the protein CASIFDRGEAFF.